Following are 27 T cell receptor beta chains from one sample sequenced in a study of T cells after yellow fever vaccination. TCRdb analysed the 5' RACE reads with MiXCR anew, one entry per CDR3 protein. The sample lists about 340,000 distinct CDR3 sequences, around 13% seen once, with 3.2% in the top ten. The specimen was CD4+ T cells sorted from PBMCs, collected 15 days after the yellow fever booster vaccination. All receptors come from a man aged 18 to 30 who received the YFV17D yellow fever vaccine.

This clonotype has more than one count but fewer than ten. The rearrangement uses TRBV24-1 and TRBJ2-3, with TRBD2 identical over 9 bases. This CDR3 spans 14 amino acids. V shed 6 bases and J 6 bases; nucleotides not matched to a gene: 6. Germline CDR1 reads KGHDR; CDR2 reads SFDVKD. CDR3 bases: TGTGCCACCAGTCCGCGGGGGGGCGTGGATACGCAGTATTTT. It translates to CATSPRGGVDTQYF.

At least ten counts were recorded for this clonotype. V is TRBV3-1 and J is TRBJ2-1; D might be TRBD2 (6 bases). The CDR3 runs to 16 residues. Germline-derived CDR1 and CDR2 are LGHDT and YNNKEL (reference sequence). The V gene lost 3 bases and the J gene lost 7 bases, with 19 bases spanning the gap. This chain's CDR3 is CASSQTPSVLGNEQFF. The CDR3 DNA reads TGTGCCAGCAGCCAGACCCCTAGCGTACTTGGGAATGAGCAGTTCTTC.

A note on this clonotype: Germline is not matched at one junction end, which may reflect a read error. The J gene is TRBJ2-4, the V gene TRBV3-1; TRBD2 matches 7 bases. The germline gives CDR1 LGHDT, CDR2 YNNKEL (reference sequence). The length of the CDR3 is 12 residues. CDR3 amino acids: CASSPGGRPSDF. CDR3 nucleotides: TGTGCCAGCAGCCCGGGGGGACGGCCTAGTGACTTC.

The chain has TRBV24-1 and TRBJ2-5; 9 bases map to TRBD1. CDR3 length: 15 amino acids. Germline lookup yields CDR1 KGHDR and CDR2 SFDVKD. V dropped 5 bases and J dropped 2; count of bases not matched to a gene: 5. The DNA of the CDR3 is TGTGCCACCAGTGGCCCCGGGACAGGGCAAGAGACCCAGTACTTC. It codes for CATSGPGTGQETQYF.

This clonotype was seen only a few times. V usage is TRBV20-1 and J usage is TRBJ1-2, with 8 bases fitting TRBD1. This CDR3 comprises 13 residues. Per the germline V gene, CDR1 is DFQATT and CDR2 is SNEGSKA (reference sequence). Losses at the gene ends were 5 bases for V and 4 bases for J; bases not matched to a gene: 6. CDR3 sequence reads: CSASPGQAYGYTF. In nucleotides, the CDR3 is TGCAGTGCTTCCCCGGGACAGGCCTATGGCTACACCTTC.

The chain combines TRBV7-2 with TRBJ2-7; D remains ambiguous. CDR1 is SGHTA and CDR2 is FQGNSA in the germline V gene. The V end was cut by 3 bases, the J end by 0 bases, with 12 bases between. This CDR3 contains 15 residues. Here the CDR3 reads CASSFSYRSSYEQYF. The CDR3 DNA sequence: TGTGCCAGCAGCTTCTCATATAGGAGCTCCTACGAGCAGTACTTC.

At least ten counts were recorded for this clonotype. This chain links TRBV5-1 with TRBJ1-5; 7 nucleotides match TRBD1. The CDR3 runs to 15 residues. The trim removed 0 bases at V and 2 bases at J, leaving 2 bases unmatched. Germline V gene sequence: CDR1 SGHRS, CDR2 YFSETQ. The CDR3 DNA reads as TGCGCCAGCAGCTTGGCCGGACAGGGCAATCAGCCCCAGCATTTT. Amino acids: CASSLAGQGNQPQHF.

This clonotype was observed a handful of times. The gene calls are TRBV9 and TRBJ2-3; D is perhaps TRBD2 (6 bases). V was cut by 4 bases and J by 1 base, with 16 bases left in between. The CDR3 contains 16 residues. CDR1 SGDLS and CDR2 YYNGEE come from the germline V gene. The CDR3 here is CASSPRRRGGTDTQYF. In DNA, the CDR3 is TGTGCCAGCAGCCCCCGGAGGCGGGGCGGCACAGATACGCAGTATTTT. The complete variable domain, with remaining parts taken from reference TRBV9 and TRBJ2-3, reads DSGVTQTPKHLITATGQRVTLRCSPRSGDLSVYWYQQSLDQGLQFLIQYYNGEERAKGNILERFSAQQFPDLHSELNLSSLELGDSALYFCASSPRRRGGTDTQYFGPGTRLTVL.

This clonotype appeared a few times. The gene calls are TRBV7-2 and TRBJ2-3, with 8 bases identical to TRBD2. The CDR3 runs to 16 residues. Trimming removed 5 bases from V and 3 bases from J; junction bases left unmatched: 10. Germline V gives CDR1 SGHTA, CDR2 FQGNSA. CDR3 in amino acids: CASSRNRGGLTDTQYF. CDR3 DNA: TGTGCCAGCAGCCGCAACCGGGGGGGCCTGACAGATACGCAGTATTTT.

For the CDR3, the DNA is TGCGCCAGCAGCGTCCGGGACAGGGGAAATCAGCCCCAGCATTTT. This codes for CASSVRDRGNQPQHF. The chain has TRBV4-1 and TRBJ1-5, with 10 bases identical to TRBD1. This CDR3 comprises 15 residues. Unmatched junction bases numbered 5, after V lost 5 bases and J lost 4 bases. Germline V gene lookup returns CDR1 MGHRA and CDR2 YSYEKL.

This clonotype came up a few times. The rearrangement links TRBV27 to TRBJ1-6; maybe TRBD1 (6 bases). The germline gives CDR1 MNHEY, CDR2 SMNVEV (reference sequence). This CDR3 is built from 16 residues. The V end lost 3 bases, the J end lost 8 bases, and 17 bases lay between the germline ends. CDR3: CASSLGDQGLHSPLHF. The CDR3 nucleotides are TGTGCCAGCAGTTTGGGGGATCAGGGGCTTCATTCACCCCTCCACTTT.

This chain links TRBV4-2 with TRBJ2-3; D uncertain. The V end lost 3 bases, the J end lost 0 bases, and 10 bases lay between the germline ends. The CDR3 totals 15 residues. Germline V CDR1 and CDR2: LGHNA, YNFKEQ. The CDR3 bases are TGTGCCAGCAGCCAGAAAAAGGGCAGCACAGATACGCAGTATTTT. It encodes CASSQKKGSTDTQYF.

This chain joins TRBV20-1 and TRBJ2-5, with D unclear. Trimming stripped 5 bases from V and 0 bases from J, with 10 bases between. Germline V gene sequence: CDR1 DFQATT, CDR2 SNEGSKA (reference sequence). The CDR3 has 13 amino acids. CDR3 nucleotide sequence: TGCAGTGCTCCAGGACGGTACCAAGAGACCCAGTACTTC. This translates into CSAPGRYQETQYF.

The CDR3 nucleotides read TGTGCCAGCCCTAACGGGGCGGGGGAAGACACAGATACGCAGTATTTT. This sequence encodes CASPNGAGEDTDTQYF. The chain combines TRBV2 with TRBJ2-3; 7 bases match TRBD2. V was clipped by 8 bases and J by 2 bases; unmatched bases: 13. CDR1 is SNHLY, CDR2 FYNNEI, per germline. This CDR3 is 16 amino acids long.

Worth noting for this clonotype: It may be a read error: a sequence one base away is much more abundant. The chain joins TRBV9 to TRBJ1-1, with D perhaps TRBD1 (5 bases). The CDR3 has 13 amino acids. Germline CDR1 reads SGDLS; CDR2 reads YYNGEE. The V gene lost 0 bases and the J gene lost 6 bases, with 9 bases spanning the gap. CDR3 protein: CASSVVGGAEAFF. For the CDR3, the DNA is TGTGCCAGCAGCGTAGTGGGGGGTGCTGAAGCTTTCTTT.

In its sample, this clonotype was seen many times. The chain has TRBV5-1 and TRBJ1-1; tentatively, D is TRBD1 (5 bases). The V end was cut by 2 bases, the J end by 2 bases, with 13 bases between. CDR3 length equals 15 residues. CDR1 SGHRS and CDR2 YFSETQ come from the germline V gene. The CDR3 protein is CASSFSPGHNTEAFF. Written as DNA, the CDR3 is TGCGCCAGCAGCTTTTCCCCAGGGCATAACACTGAAGCTTTCTTT.

This clonotype has a count of ten or more. V is TRBV10-3 and J is TRBJ1-1; D remains unclear. Germline CDR1 and CDR2: ENHRY and SYGVKD. V was shortened by 7 bases and J by 3 bases, with 12 bases between the two germline ends. This CDR3 is 13 amino acids long. The CDR3 is CAIMETRDTEAFF. The DNA of the CDR3 is TGTGCCATCATGGAGACCCGCGACACTGAAGCTTTCTTT.

J is TRBJ2-7 and V is TRBV20-1; D is tentatively TRBD1 or TRBD2 (6 bases each). Germline assignment: CDR1 DFQATT and CDR2 SNEGSKA (reference sequence). The CDR3 is made up of 13 amino acids. The V end was cut by 6 bases, the J end by 4 bases, with 16 bases between. The CDR3 sequence is CSAHLGGRYEQYF. The CDR3, as DNA: TGCAGTGCCCACCTCGGGGGCAGGTACGAGCAGTACTTC.

This clonotype was counted only a few times. The genes are TRBV7-3 and TRBJ2-2; unclear D gene. Germline lookup yields CDR1 SGHTA and CDR2 FQGTGA. The germline V and J ends were trimmed by 4 bases and 5 bases, with 8 bases remaining between them. The CDR3 has 13 amino acids. The CDR3 coding sequence is TGTGCCAGCAGCTACGACCCGACCGGGGAGCTGTTTTTT. Translation: CASSYDPTGELFF.

The V and J genes are TRBV7-9 and TRBJ2-7; 8 positions agree with TRBD2. CDR1 is SEHNR, CDR2 FQNEAQ, per germline (reference sequence). The CDR3 consists of 15 residues. V lost 2 bases to trimming and J lost 6 bases; unmatched junction nucleotides: 9. The CDR3 sequence is CASSLRSGGLGEQYF. CDR3 coding DNA: TGTGCCAGCAGCTTAAGGTCGGGGGGGCTTGGCGAGCAGTACTTC.

This clonotype was seen ten or more times. This chain connects TRBV7-9 to TRBJ1-2; D is unclear. Germline V gene sequence: CDR1 SEHNR, CDR2 FQNEAQ (reference sequence). The CDR3 spans 15 residues. Trimming pared 1 base from V and 5 bases from J, leaving 14 bases between. The CDR3 DNA reads TGTGCCAGCAGCTTAGGTGCGGCAGGAGCTTATGGCTACACCTTC. Translated, it gives CASSLGAAGAYGYTF.

The chain combines TRBV29-1 with TRBJ2-5; the D is unclear. The CDR3 contains 12 residues. Germline values: CDR1 SQVTM, CDR2 ANQGSEA. Trimming left V 7 bases short and J 1 base short, with 10 bases between. DNA of the CDR3: TGCAGCGCCTCGGTGGTCCAAGAGACCCAGTACTTC. This codes for CSASVVQETQYF.

This chain uses TRBV6-6 with TRBJ1-5; D might be TRBD1 (6 bases). The V gene lost 2 bases and the J gene lost 9 bases, with 11 bases spanning the gap. This CDR3 comprises 13 residues. Germline CDR1 reads MNHNY; CDR2 reads SVGAGI (reference sequence). In nucleotides, the CDR3 is TGTGCCAGCAGTTACGGGGAGGGGGGGCCCCAGCATTTT. This gives the protein CASSYGEGGPQHF.

The chain carries TRBV20-1 and TRBJ1-6; D unresolved. Germline assignment: CDR1 DFQATT and CDR2 SNEGSKA (reference sequence). The CDR3 loop spans 15 amino acids. Trimming stripped 0 bases from V and 5 bases from J, with 11 bases between. CDR3 residues: CSARDPPTHNSPLHF. CDR3 nucleotides: TGCAGTGCTAGAGATCCCCCGACACATAATTCACCCCTCCACTTT.

This clonotype was found a few times. This chain links TRBV7-2 with TRBJ2-5; D is ambiguous. Germline values: CDR1 SGHTA, CDR2 FQGNSA. The V gene lost 5 bases and the J gene lost 4 bases, with 14 bases spanning the gap. The CDR3 has 14 residues. The CDR3 is CASSPMAWLETQYF. The CDR3 DNA follows: TGTGCCAGCAGCCCCATGGCCTGGTTAGAGACCCAGTACTTC.

This clonotype was seen more than once but under ten times. CDR3: CASSHNPGQPAYEQYF. The CDR3 DNA follows: TGTGCCAGCAGCCATAATCCGGGCCAGCCCGCCTACGAGCAGTACTTC. The rearrangement uses TRBV7-3 and TRBJ2-7, with D hard to call. Trimming cost V 5 bases and J 2 bases, with 19 bases left between them. The CDR3 runs 16 residues. Germline values: CDR1 SGHTA, CDR2 FQGTGA.

The V call is TRBV4-1, the J call TRBJ2-6, with D hard to call. The CDR3 spans 16 residues. Between the trimmed V and J ends, which lost 5 bases and 4 bases, there was a span of 15 bases. Germline values: CDR1 MGHRA, CDR2 YSYEKL. The CDR3 nucleotides read TGCGCCAGCAGCGTACGGACCCAGCCGGGGGCCAACGTCCTGACTTTC. It yields the protein CASSVRTQPGANVLTF.